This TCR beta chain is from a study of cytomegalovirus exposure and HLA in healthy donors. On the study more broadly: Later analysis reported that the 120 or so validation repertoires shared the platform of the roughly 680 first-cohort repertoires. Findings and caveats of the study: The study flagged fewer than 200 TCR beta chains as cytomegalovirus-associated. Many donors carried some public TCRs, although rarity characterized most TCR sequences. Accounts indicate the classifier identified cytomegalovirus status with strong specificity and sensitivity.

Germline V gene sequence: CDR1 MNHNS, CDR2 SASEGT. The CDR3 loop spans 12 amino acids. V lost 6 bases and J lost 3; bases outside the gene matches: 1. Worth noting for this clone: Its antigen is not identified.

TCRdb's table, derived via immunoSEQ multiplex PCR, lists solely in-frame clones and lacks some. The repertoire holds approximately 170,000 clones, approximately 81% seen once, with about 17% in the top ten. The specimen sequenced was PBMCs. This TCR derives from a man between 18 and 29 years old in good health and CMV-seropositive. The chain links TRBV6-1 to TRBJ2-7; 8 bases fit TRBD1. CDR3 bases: TGTGCCAGCAGGGACAGGGTCTACGAGCAGTACTTC. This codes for CASRDRVYEQYF.